This T cell receptor beta chain was obtained from a study of cytomegalovirus exposure and HLA in healthy donors. Vbeta (60) and Jbeta (13) primers were used in the PCR. Sequenced by immunoSEQ multiplex PCR; TCRdb stores in-frame clones only, minus some. The sample lists roughly 120,000 clones, 75% to 85% occurring once. Study outcomes and limitations: Prior analysis indicated that the majority of TCR beta V segments exhibited productivity approximately 87% or approximately 30% of the time.

For this clone: The antigen is undetermined.

Unmatched junction bases numbered 12, after V lost 1 base and J lost 3 bases. CDR1 MDHEN and CDR2 SYDVKM come from the germline V gene. The CDR3 has 17 residues. The sequenced material came from PBMCs. The clonotype comes from a man aged 30 to 45 in good health and CMV-seronegative. V gene TRBV28 combines with J gene TRBJ2-7; 7 bases are a match to TRBD2. CDR3 sequence reads: CASSLLGGPRRRYEQYF. Written as DNA, the CDR3 is TGTGCCAGCAGTTTATTGGGAGGGCCAAGGCGGCGCTACGAGCAGTACTTC.